This T cell receptor beta chain was captured in a study of OX40 agonist ivuxolimab in advanced cancers. Study results and caveats: Among expanded peripheral T cells, antigen specificity went undetermined. Among T cells, CD8+ cells averaged more expanded clones than CD4+ cells.

The CDR3 is made up of 16 amino acids. Trimming removed 4 bases at V and 0 bases at J, with 13 bases between. Germline loops: CDR1 GTSNPN, CDR2 SVGIG (reference sequence). Data came from immunoSEQ multiplex PCR; TCRdb stores just in-frame clones and leaves some out. The sample lists 50,000 to 55,000 clones, around 89% seen once, with 9.5% to 13% in the top ten. In regard to this clone: Its antigen remains unidentified.

The sequence came from an adult with an advanced solid tumor such as melanoma, head and neck, liver or kidney cancer. The chain is built from TRBV30 and TRBJ1-6; D might be TRBD1 (6 bases). The sequencing used CD4+ or CD8+ T cells sorted from blood, collected in a trial of the OX40 agonist ivuxolimab. The chain's CDR3 is CAWNDRSSSYNSPLHF. CDR3 DNA: TGTGCCTGGAACGACAGGTCCAGCTCCTATAATTCACCCCTCCACTTT.